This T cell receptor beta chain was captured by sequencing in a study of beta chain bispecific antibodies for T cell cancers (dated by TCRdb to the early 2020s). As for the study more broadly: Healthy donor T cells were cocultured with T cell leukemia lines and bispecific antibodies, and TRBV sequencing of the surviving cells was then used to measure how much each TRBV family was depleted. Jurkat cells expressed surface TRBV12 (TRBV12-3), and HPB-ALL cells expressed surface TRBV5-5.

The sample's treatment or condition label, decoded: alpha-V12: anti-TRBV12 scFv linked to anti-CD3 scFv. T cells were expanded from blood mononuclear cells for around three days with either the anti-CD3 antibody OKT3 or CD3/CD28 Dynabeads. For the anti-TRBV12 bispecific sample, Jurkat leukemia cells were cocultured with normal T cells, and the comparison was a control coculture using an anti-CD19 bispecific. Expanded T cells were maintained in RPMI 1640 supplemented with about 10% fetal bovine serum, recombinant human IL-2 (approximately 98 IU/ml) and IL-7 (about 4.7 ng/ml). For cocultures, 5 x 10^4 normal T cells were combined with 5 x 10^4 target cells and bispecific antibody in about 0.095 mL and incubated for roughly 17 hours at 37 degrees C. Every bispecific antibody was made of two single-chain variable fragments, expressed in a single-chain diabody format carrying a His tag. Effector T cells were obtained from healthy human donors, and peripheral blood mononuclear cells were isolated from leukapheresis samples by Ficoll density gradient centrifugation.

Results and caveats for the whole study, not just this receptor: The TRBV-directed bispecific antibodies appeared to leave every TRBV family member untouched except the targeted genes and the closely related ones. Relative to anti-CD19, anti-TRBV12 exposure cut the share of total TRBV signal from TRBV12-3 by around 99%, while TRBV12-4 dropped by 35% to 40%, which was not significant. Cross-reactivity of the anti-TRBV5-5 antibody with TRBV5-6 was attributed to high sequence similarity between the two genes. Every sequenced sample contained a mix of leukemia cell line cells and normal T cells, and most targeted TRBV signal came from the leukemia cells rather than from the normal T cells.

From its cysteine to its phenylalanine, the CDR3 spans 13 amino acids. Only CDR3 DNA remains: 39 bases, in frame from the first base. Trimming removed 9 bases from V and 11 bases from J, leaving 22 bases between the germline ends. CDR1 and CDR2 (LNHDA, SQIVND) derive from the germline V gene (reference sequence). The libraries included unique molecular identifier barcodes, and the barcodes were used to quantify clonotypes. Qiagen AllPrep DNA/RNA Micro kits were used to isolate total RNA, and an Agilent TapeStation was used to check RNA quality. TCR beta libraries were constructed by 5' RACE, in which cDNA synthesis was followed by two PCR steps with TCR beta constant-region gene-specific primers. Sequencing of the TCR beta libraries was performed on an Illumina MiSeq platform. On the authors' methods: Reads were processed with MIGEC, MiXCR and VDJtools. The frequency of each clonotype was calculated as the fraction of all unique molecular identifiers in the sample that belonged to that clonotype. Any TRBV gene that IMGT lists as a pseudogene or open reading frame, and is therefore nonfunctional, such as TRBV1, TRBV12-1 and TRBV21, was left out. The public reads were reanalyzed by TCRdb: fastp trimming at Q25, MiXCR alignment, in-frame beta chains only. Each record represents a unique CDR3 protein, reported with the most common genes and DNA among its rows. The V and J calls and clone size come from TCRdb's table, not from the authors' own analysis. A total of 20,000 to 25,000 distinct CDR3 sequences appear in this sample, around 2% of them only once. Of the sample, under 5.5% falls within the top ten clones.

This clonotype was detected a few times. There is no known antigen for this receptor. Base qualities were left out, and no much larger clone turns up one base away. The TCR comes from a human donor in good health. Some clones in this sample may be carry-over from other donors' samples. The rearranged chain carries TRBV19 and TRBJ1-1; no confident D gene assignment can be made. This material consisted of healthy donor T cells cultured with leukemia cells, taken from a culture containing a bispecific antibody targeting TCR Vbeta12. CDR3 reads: CASHPSAARGAFF. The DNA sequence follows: TGTGCCAGCCACCCTAGCGCCGCCCGTGGGGCTTTCTTT.